The 6 T cell receptor beta chains given below trace back to one sample, sequenced in a study of T cell repertoires in cytomegalovirus infection. For these TCRs, the target antigens are not known. Each CDR3 protein is one row after TCRdb ran MiXCR on the reads. The repertoire includes approximately 730,000 distinct CDR3 sequences, about 27% of them detected once, and about 12% sits in the top ten. This sample comprised cultured CD8+ T cells from PBMCs, obtained from culture after CMV antigen stimulation. The source is a human donor in good health (CMV status not recorded). Some clones in this sample may be carry-over from other donors' samples.

The chain combines TRBV19 with TRBJ2-1; 13 positions match TRBD2. Per germline, CDR1 LNHDA and CDR2 SQIVND (reference sequence). CDR3 size: 17 residues. Unmatched junction bases numbered 10, after V lost 4 bases and J lost 7 bases. The CDR3 coding sequence is TGTGCCAGTAGTACCTCCCAACTAGCGGGGGGGCCAAATGAGCAGTTCTTC. As protein: CASSTSQLAGGPNEQFF.

The genes are TRBV6-1 and TRBJ2-2, with 9 bases that match TRBD2. Germline trimming cut 7 bases from V and 0 bases from J; bases unmatched to any gene: 6. The CDR3 loop spans 16 amino acids. Looked up from germline, CDR1 is MNHNS and CDR2 is SASEGT. CDR3: CASTDSGGANTGELFF. The CDR3, as DNA: TGTGCCAGCACCGATAGCGGGGGAGCGAACACCGGGGAGCTGTTTTTT.

The table lists this clonotype with many counts. The chain couples TRBV6-1 to TRBJ2-2; D remains ambiguous. This CDR3 is 16 amino acids long. Germline CDR1 MNHNS, CDR2 SASEGT. Trimming pared 1 base from V and 2 bases from J, leaving 11 bases between. CDR3 sequence: CASSEVGRANTGELFF. CDR3 in DNA: TGTGCCAGCAGTGAAGTGGGAAGGGCTAACACCGGGGAGCTGTTTTTT.

The J gene is TRBJ2-3, the V gene TRBV6-1; TRBD2 aligns across 7 bases. The CDR3 has 16 residues. The ends lost 2 bases at V and 2 bases at J; junction bases unmatched: 7. The V gene's germline CDR1 is MNHNS and CDR2 SASEGT. CDR3 loop: CASSEFIGGNTDTQYF. Written as DNA, the CDR3 is TGTGCCAGCAGTGAATTTATCGGGGGGAACACAGATACGCAGTATTTT.

This clonotype was seen a handful of times. The chain joins TRBV7-9 to TRBJ2-1; D perhaps matches TRBD1 (5 bases). Trimming took off 5 bases at V and 8 bases at J, with 13 bases between the two ends. Germline CDR1 is SEHNR and CDR2 is FQNEAQ (reference sequence). This CDR3 has 13 amino acids. CDR3 sequence (DNA): TGTGCCAGCAGCCAGGGTAACGACTATGAGCAGTTCTTC. Encoded protein: CASSQGNDYEQFF.

The chain combines TRBV20-1 with TRBJ2-1; D possibly matches TRBD1 or TRBD2 (7 bases each). CDR3 size: 16 residues. The V and J ends lost 5 bases and 3 bases respectively, with 20 bases between them. CDR1 is DFQATT and CDR2 is SNEGSKA in the germline V gene (reference sequence). Here the CDR3 DNA reads TGCAGTGCTTTCCAGGGGGGGGGCGTTTACTACAATGAGCAGTTCTTC. It is translated as CSAFQGGGVYYNEQFF.